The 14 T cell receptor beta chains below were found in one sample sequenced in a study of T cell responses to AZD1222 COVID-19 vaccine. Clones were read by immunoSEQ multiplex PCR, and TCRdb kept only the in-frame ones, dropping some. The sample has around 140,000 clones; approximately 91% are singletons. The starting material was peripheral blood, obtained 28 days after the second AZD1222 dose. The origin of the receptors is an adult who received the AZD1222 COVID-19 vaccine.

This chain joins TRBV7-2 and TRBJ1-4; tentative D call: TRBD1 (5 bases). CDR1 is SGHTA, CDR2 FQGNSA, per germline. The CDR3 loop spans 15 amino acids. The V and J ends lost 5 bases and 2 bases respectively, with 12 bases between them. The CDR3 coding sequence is TGTGCCAGCAGCGCCCAGGGTACCACTAATGAAAAACTGTTTTTT. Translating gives CASSAQGTTNEKLFF. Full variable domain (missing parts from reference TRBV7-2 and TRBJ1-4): GAGVSQSPSNKVTEKGKDVELRCDPISGHTALYWYRQSLGQGLEFLIYFQGNSAPDKSGLPSDRFSAERTGGSVSTLTIQRTQQEDSAVYLCASSAQGTTNEKLFFGSGTQLSVL.

CDR3 sequence reads: CASSHPTANTEAFF. The DNA of the CDR3 is TGTGCCAGCAGCCACCCGACAGCCAACACTGAAGCTTTCTTT. J is TRBJ1-1 and V is TRBV5-4, with D possibly TRBD1 on 5 matching bases. CDR1 and CDR2 from the germline V gene are SGHNT and YYREEE (reference sequence). The CDR3 is made up of 14 amino acids. Trimming shortened V by 4 bases and J by 2 bases, and 12 bases separated the two germline ends.

Written as DNA, the CDR3 is TGTGCCAGCACCTGGGGAGACACTGAAGCTTTCTTT. It yields the protein CASTWGDTEAFF. The V call is TRBV12-3 or TRBV12-4, the J call TRBJ1-1; D remains ambiguous. This CDR3 has 12 amino acids. V was trimmed by 7 bases and J by 3 bases, leaving 9 bases between them.

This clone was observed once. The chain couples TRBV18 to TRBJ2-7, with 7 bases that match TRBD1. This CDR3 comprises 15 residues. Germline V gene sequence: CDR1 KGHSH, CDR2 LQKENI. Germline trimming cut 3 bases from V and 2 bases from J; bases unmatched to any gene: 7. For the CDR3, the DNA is TGTGCCAGCTCACCGCGACAGGGATGGACCTACGAGCAGTACTTC. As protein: CASSPRQGWTYEQYF. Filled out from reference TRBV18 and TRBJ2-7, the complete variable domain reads NAGVMQNPRHLVRRRGQEARLRCSPMKGHSHVYWYRQLPEEGLKFMVYLQKENIIDESGMPKERFSAEFPKEGPSILRIQQVVRGDSAAYFCASSPRQGWTYEQYFGPGTRLTVT.

The CDR3 sequence: CASSFGGRNTGELFF. DNA for the CDR3: TGTGCCAGCAGCTTCGGGGGCCGAAACACCGGGGAGCTGTTTTTT. This chain joins TRBV5-6 and TRBJ2-2; the D call may be TRBD1 or TRBD2 (6 bases each). The CDR3 spans 15 residues. The germline V gene has CDR1 SGHDT and CDR2 YYEEEE. The ends were cut back, 2 bases at V and 2 bases at J, with 10 bases in the middle.

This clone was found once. CDR3 region: CASSLRARLVGNTDTQYF. DNA for the CDR3: TGTGCCAGCAGCTTAAGAGCTCGACTAGTTGGAAACACAGATACGCAGTATTTT. V usage is TRBV7-2 and J usage is TRBJ2-3; D possibly corresponds to TRBD2 (6 bases). CDR3 length: 18 residues. Between the trimmed V and J ends, which lost 2 bases and 2 bases, there was a span of 20 bases. Germline CDR1 reads SGHTA; CDR2 reads FQGNSA.

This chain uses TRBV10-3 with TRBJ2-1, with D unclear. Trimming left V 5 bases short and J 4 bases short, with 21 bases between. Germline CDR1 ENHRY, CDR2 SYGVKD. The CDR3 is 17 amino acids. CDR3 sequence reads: CAISNLFDVQAYNEQFF. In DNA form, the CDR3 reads TGTGCCATCAGTAACCTCTTCGACGTCCAGGCATACAATGAGCAGTTCTTC.

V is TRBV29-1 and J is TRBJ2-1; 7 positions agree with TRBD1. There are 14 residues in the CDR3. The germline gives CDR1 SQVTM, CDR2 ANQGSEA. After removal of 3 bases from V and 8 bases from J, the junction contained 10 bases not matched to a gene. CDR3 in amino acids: CSVDAGGEGYEQFF. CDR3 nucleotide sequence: TGCAGCGTTGATGCAGGGGGAGAGGGCTATGAGCAGTTCTTC.

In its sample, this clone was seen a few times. In nucleotides, the CDR3 is TGTGCCAGCAGCCTCCCGGGCACTGAAGCTTTCTTT. Translation: CASSLPGTEAFF. The V call is TRBV5-8, the J call TRBJ1-1; D is unresolved. The germline CDR1 and CDR2 sequences are SGHTS and YDEGEE. Trimming removed 4 bases from V and 4 bases from J, with 8 bases in between. CDR3 size: 12 residues.

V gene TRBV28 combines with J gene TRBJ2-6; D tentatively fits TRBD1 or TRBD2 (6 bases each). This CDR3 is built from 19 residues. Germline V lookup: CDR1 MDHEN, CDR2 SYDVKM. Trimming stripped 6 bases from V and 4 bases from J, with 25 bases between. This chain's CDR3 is CASSTWGAGPEGGANVLTF. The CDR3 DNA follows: TGTGCCAGCAGCACCTGGGGGGCGGGGCCCGAAGGAGGGGCCAACGTCCTGACTTTC.

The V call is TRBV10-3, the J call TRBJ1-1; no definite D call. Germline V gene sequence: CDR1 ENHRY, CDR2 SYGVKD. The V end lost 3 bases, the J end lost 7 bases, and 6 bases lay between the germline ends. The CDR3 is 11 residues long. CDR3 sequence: CAISDQLEAFF. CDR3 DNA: TGTGCCATCAGTGATCAGCTTGAAGCTTTCTTT.

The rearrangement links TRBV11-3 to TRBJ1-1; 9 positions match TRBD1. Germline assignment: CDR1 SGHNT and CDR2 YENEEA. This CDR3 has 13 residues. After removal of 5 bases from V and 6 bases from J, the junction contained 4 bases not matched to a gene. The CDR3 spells CASSQTGGAEAFF. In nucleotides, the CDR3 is TGTGCCAGCAGCCAGACAGGGGGGGCTGAAGCTTTCTTT.

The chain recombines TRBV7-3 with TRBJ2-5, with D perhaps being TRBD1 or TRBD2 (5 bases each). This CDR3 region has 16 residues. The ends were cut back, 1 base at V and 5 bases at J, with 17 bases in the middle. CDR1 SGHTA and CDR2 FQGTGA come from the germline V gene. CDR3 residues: CASSLKGPPGSETQYF. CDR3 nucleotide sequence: TGTGCCAGCAGCTTAAAGGGCCCTCCAGGGAGCGAGACCCAGTACTTC.

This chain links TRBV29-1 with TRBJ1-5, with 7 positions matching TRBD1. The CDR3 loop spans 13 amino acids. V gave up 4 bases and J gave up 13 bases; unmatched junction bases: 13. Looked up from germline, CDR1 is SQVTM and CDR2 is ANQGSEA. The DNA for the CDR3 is TGCAGCGTTGCCGACAGGGATCCCCTTCAGCAGCATTTT. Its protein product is CSVADRDPLQQHF. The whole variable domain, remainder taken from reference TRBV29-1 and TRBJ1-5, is SAVISQKPSRDICQRGTSLTIQCQVDSQVTMMFWYRQQPGQSLTLIATANQGSEATYESGFVIDKFPISRPNLTFSTLTVSNMSPEDSSIYLCSVADRDPLQQHFGDGTRLSIL.